This TCR beta chain stems from a study of blood T cell repertoires in COVID-19. As for the study in general: Nucleic acid was either cDNA or gDNA, and it came from T cells, B-cell-depleted T cells, or PBMCs.

The V gene lost 3 bases and the J gene lost 0 bases, with 18 bases spanning the gap. The CDR3 is 16 residues long. Germline CDR1 and CDR2: SQVTM and ANQGSEA. Profiling relied on immunoSEQ multiplex PCR, and the TCRdb table lists in-frame clones only, not all of them. The data show about 250,000 clones, about 80% seen once. The chain combines TRBV29-1 with TRBJ2-7; D is possibly TRBD2 (7 bases). Sequenced: peripheral blood. This sequence originates from a person aged 65 to 85 with COVID-19, enrolled during active disease. In DNA, the CDR3 is TGCAGCGTTGAGGGGACTACAGGGACTTCCTCCTACGAGCAGTACTTC. Translation: CSVEGTTGTSSYEQYF.